This TCR beta chain was captured by sequencing in a study of beta chain features in type 1 diabetes. The CDR3 is 11 residues long. V was cut by 3 bases and J by 6 bases, with 3 bases left in between. From germline, CDR1 is MDHEN and CDR2 SYDVKM. Sequenced material consisted of expressed TCRB transcripts (all of the isolated RNA was reverse transcribed). Assay: immunoSEQ multiplex PCR; the TCRdb copy retains only in-frame clones and omits some. Of about 900,000 clones in the sample, roughly 16% were seen once. Study-wide findings and caveats: Relative to healthy donors, patients appeared to have naive, central memory and Treg TCRB repertoires that were more similar. All four CD4+ subsets of Type 1 diabetes patients contained TCRB CDR3s that were moderately but significantly shorter. In type 1 diabetes patients, VDJ junctions had fewer insertions; deletions at these junctions were more frequent.

This clone occurred a few times. The antigen remains unidentified. Distinct nucleotide sequences in the sample also encode this CDR3. The source is a woman under 30 in good health. V usage is TRBV28 and J usage is TRBJ2-1, with D hard to call. The source material was naive CD4+ T cells from blood. The CDR3 DNA reads as TGTGCCAGCAGTTTGCGCAATGAGCAGTTCTTC. This translates into CASSLRNEQFF.